The T cell receptor (beta chain) under discussion was sequenced for a study of shared T cell receptors in the human thymus. This table comes from immunoSEQ multiplex PCR, and its TCRdb copy is limited to in-frame clones, with some not included. The repertoire holds approximately 490,000 clones, with around 78% as singletons. Per germline, CDR1 MNHNS and CDR2 SASEGT. The CDR3 is 16 residues long. With 2 bases removed from V and 5 bases from J, the gap between germline ends came to 17 bases. The same sample was also used in a study of human thymus T cells. Turning to that study: Infants served as donors; they were healthy and Finnish and were having corrective surgery for congenital heart defects. Thymus pieces cut out during corrective heart surgery were the tissue that was used. Seemingly biased V and J gene usage marked thymic and blood repertoires. Overlap was high between thymic repertoires from unrelated individuals, as reported in related research.

This receptor was identified in a boy under two years old with a congenital heart defect. Sequenced: thymocytes. This chain uses TRBV6-1 with TRBJ2-3, with D possibly being TRBD2 (5 bases). The CDR3 spells CASSEYLAVDGDTQYF. CDR3 bases: TGTGCCAGCAGTGAATATCTAGCTGTGGACGGAGATACGCAGTATTTT.